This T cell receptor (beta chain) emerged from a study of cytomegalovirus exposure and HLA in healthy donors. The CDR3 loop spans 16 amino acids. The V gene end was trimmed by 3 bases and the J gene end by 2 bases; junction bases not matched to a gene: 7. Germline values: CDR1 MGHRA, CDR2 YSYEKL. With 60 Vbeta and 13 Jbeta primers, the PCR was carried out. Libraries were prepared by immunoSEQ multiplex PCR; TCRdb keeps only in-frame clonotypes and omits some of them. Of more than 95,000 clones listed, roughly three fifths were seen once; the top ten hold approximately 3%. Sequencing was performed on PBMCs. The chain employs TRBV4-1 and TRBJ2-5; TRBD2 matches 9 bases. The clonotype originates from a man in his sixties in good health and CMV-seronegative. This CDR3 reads CASSHLPSGVQETQYF. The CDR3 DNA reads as TGCGCCAGCAGCCACTTACCTAGCGGGGTTCAAGAGACCCAGTACTTC.